This T cell receptor (beta chain) comes out of a study of liver allograft versus peripheral blood T cells. Background on the study: Transplanted livers and recipients' peripheral blood had their T cell receptor repertoires compared. Study-wide points: Within liver allografts, T cell receptor repertoires were reportedly different from those in peripheral blood.

TCRdb reprocessed the reads via MiXCR and lists one record per CDR3 protein. The sample shows 15,000 to 20,000 distinct CDR3 sequences, 20% to 25% of them seen only once. This clonotype was counted between two and nine times. The target antigen is unknown. Germline V gives CDR1 GTSNPN, CDR2 SVGIG (reference sequence). CDR3 size: 14 residues. Trimming took 1 base from V and 0 from J, leaving 6 bases between them. V usage is TRBV30 and J usage is TRBJ1-4; D gene ambiguous. The clonotype comes from a human patient who had a liver transplant. Part of the T cell pool may stem from the graft donor. CDR3 coding DNA: TGTGCCTGGAGTGCGGCAACAACTAATGAAAAACTGTTTTTT. It specifies CAWSAATTNEKLFF. Complete variable domain (other parts from reference TRBV30 and TRBJ1-4): SQTIHQWPATLVQPVGSPLSLECTVEGTSNPNLYWYRQAAGRGLQLLFYSVGIGQISSEVPQNLSASRPQDRQFILSSKKLLLSDSGFYLCAWSAATTNEKLFFGSGTQLSVL.